Listed below are T cell receptor beta chains from one sample, sequenced in a study of blood T cell repertoires in COVID-19. The table came from immunoSEQ multiplex PCR; TCRdb's copy has only in-frame clones and leaves some out. There are around 230,000 clones in the sample; 81% occur only once, and about 7.4% lies in the top ten. What was sequenced was peripheral blood. All receptors come from a woman over 75 with acute or convalescent COVID-19. CDR3s include the opening cysteine and the closing phenylalanine or tryptophan. Size is stated for part of the rows, as once, few or many counts, or as a class when the clone is expanded.

v_gene: TRBV27; abundance: few; j_gene: TRBJ1-3; CDR3aa: CASSSTVSGNTIYF
v_gene: TRBV6-6; abundance: NA; j_gene: TRBJ1-1; CDR3aa: CASSWAGMNTEAFF
v_gene: TRBV29-1; abundance: NA; j_gene: TRBJ2-7; CDR3aa: CSVVSGLEYEQYF
v_gene: TRBV7-2; abundance: NA; j_gene: TRBJ1-1; CDR3aa: CASSFWTGPLDTEAFF
v_gene: TRBV12-3/TRBV12-4; abundance: once; j_gene: TRBJ1-1; CDR3aa: CASSPPETAEAFF
v_gene: TRBV28; abundance: NA; j_gene: TRBJ1-1; CDR3aa: CASSPWTSVNTEAFF
v_gene: TRBV19; abundance: NA; j_gene: TRBJ1-2; CDR3aa: CASTYGTTANYGYTF
v_gene: TRBV19; abundance: NA; j_gene: TRBJ2-7; CDR3aa: CASSMQWGGEQYF
v_gene: TRBV4-1; abundance: NA; j_gene: TRBJ2-7; CDR3aa: CASSLRTDSYEQYF
v_gene: TRBV3-1/TRBV3-2; abundance: NA; j_gene: TRBJ1-1; CDR3aa: CASSHFDRDATRAFF
v_gene: TRBV27; abundance: many; j_gene: TRBJ1-4; CDR3aa: CASRGQRTGEKLFF
v_gene: TRBV5-1; abundance: once; j_gene: TRBJ2-2; CDR3aa: CASSFVVAGVGTGELFF
v_gene: TRBV19; abundance: few; j_gene: TRBJ2-1; CDR3aa: CASSIESFSYNEQFF
v_gene: TRBV3-1/TRBV3-2; abundance: NA; j_gene: TRBJ1-2; CDR3aa: CASSQGTGINYGYTF
v_gene: TRBV18; abundance: NA; j_gene: TRBJ1-1; CDR3aa: CASSLTVGGAGVNTEAFF
v_gene: TRBV15; abundance: once; j_gene: TRBJ1-2; CDR3aa: CATSRDRSRDTPNYGYTF
v_gene: TRBV6-2/TRBV6-3; abundance: NA; j_gene: TRBJ1-4; CDR3aa: CASSYRGGSTNEKLFF
v_gene: TRBV5-8; abundance: NA; j_gene: TRBJ2-7; CDR3aa: CASSWRRSAGPSYEQYF
v_gene: TRBV30; abundance: NA; j_gene: TRBJ2-2; CDR3aa: CAWSWTSGSNTGELFF
v_gene: TRBV7-3; abundance: few; j_gene: TRBJ2-7; CDR3aa: CASSSPGLAGGEQYF
v_gene: TRBV7-2; abundance: NA; j_gene: TRBJ1-5; CDR3aa: CASSLTTGTGTQPQHF
v_gene: TRBV28; abundance: NA; j_gene: TRBJ1-2; CDR3aa: CASSPPLGSRSGYTF
v_gene: TRBV5-5; abundance: NA; j_gene: TRBJ1-4; CDR3aa: CASSLRTGDVNEKLFF
v_gene: TRBV7-3; abundance: NA; j_gene: TRBJ1-2; CDR3aa: CASSPQDGKRVDGYTF
v_gene: TRBV7-3; abundance: few; j_gene: TRBJ2-1; CDR3aa: CASSLTSNPGFEQFF
v_gene: TRBV5-4; abundance: NA; j_gene: TRBJ2-7; CDR3aa: CASRDWAQAAYEQYF
v_gene: TRBV5-1; abundance: NA; j_gene: TRBJ1-4; CDR3aa: CASSLDRGTNEKLFF